The rows below give T cell receptor beta chains drawn from one sample of a study of blood T cell repertoires in COVID-19. Profiled with immunoSEQ multiplex PCR; TCRdb holds only in-frame clones, not every one. The repertoire holds 300,000 to 400,000 clones, with around 89% as singletons. Sequencing was performed on peripheral blood. These receptors all stem from a woman aged 50 to 60 with active or convalescent COVID-19. The CDR3 runs from the conserved cysteine through the conserved F or W. The D gene is left open where the match is weak.

V,length,D,CDR3
TRBV18,12,TRBD1,CASSPQGEGAFF
TRBV6-5,14,TRBD1,CASSRGTGGHEQYF
TRBV7-2,13,TRBD2,CASSMGLANTQYF
TRBV20-1,14,-,CSASASTGTGELFF
TRBV28,16,-,CASSPSLSGSNEKLFF
TRBV6-2/TRBV6-3,16,-,CASSYPNREFSRPQHF
TRBV6-5,14,TRBD1,CASRRQGETGELFF
TRBV28,14,TRBD2,CASSTGGGSYEQYF
TRBV6-2/TRBV6-3,13,-,CASSYGVVGGYTF
TRBV4-3,17,TRBD2,CASSQDRGLAGGYEQYF
TRBV11-2,13,TRBD2,CASSTVRGYEQYF
TRBV9,13,-,CASSVGANTEAFF
TRBV5-4,17,-,CASSFDAGVRANYGYTF
TRBV5-4,13,TRBD2,CASSLAGGETQYF
TRBV27,14,-,CASSSPGFSYEQYF
TRBV10-1,18,TRBD2,CASIHSSGRASTPYEQYF
TRBV10-3,15,-,CAISESTGQTYGYTF
TRBV7-9,11,-,CASSSKYEQYF
TRBV5-6,12,-,CASSLTGSEQYF
TRBV13,12,-,CASSLSGGGYTF
TRBV6-2/TRBV6-3,14,TRBD2,CASSDRLARHEQFF
TRBV27,16,TRBD1,CASSLSTGQVPYEQYF
TRBV2,16,TRBD2,CASSSDLAGSQETQYF
TRBV19,15,-,CASREYGGRNTEAFF
TRBV7-8,18,TRBD1,CASSLGRRSRTGASEQYF
TRBV4-3,14,TRBD1,CASSHLGQDYGYTF
TRBV3-1/TRBV3-2,17,TRBD1,CASSQGGTGHRGNEQYF
TRBV19,14,-,CASIGGFMNTEAFF
TRBV2,15,-,CASSQPGATNEKLFF
TRBV29-1,14,TRBD1,CSGGDRGLSTEAFF
TRBV28,14,TRBD2,CASSPPGLGETQYF
TRBV6-5,13,-,CASSPLGGETQYF
TRBV5-1,15,TRBD1,CASSPGTGGFETQYF
TRBV6-4,18,TRBD2,CASSDSILLAGGYNEQFF
TRBV18,15,-,CASSPPGAANYGYTF
TRBV29-1,12,TRBD1,CSVARGHETQYF
TRBV11-2,15,-,CASSPGMMYTGELFF
TRBV27,15,-,CASSWTALNSNEQFF
TRBV7-8,14,-,CASSLAFSVHEQYF
TRBV27,13,-,CASSRSSPYEQYF
TRBV19,15,TRBD1,CASSMGGTGNTEAFF
TRBV9,14,TRBD2,CASSVAGVPDEQFF
TRBV18,12,TRBD1,CASSTGQGEAFF
TRBV28,12,-,CASSPLNTEAFF
TRBV20-1,13,-,CSASRTVQETQYF
TRBV5-1,15,-,CASSLGHSPQETQYF
TRBV9,15,TRBD2,CASSGSGAGVREQFF
TRBV4-3,16,TRBD1,CASSQEGTERGYGYTF
TRBV7-2,15,TRBD2,CASSTTGGGLYEQYF
TRBV7-2,15,-,CAIGALGKPGTEAFF
TRBV29-1,14,-,CSVGSGVGTYGYTF
TRBV27,16,-,CASSLSRGAGNTEAFF
TRBV7-2,15,TRBD2,CASSVLRLAGGEQYF
TRBV29-1,13,-,CSGVFANTGELFF
TRBV7-2,15,TRBD1,CASSSDRVRRETQYF